The text below deals with one T cell receptor (beta chain). What it binds is not known. For TCRbeta, the library was prepared with unique molecular identifiers. TCRdb processed the PCR reads anew with MiXCR; each CDR3 protein has one entry. This table has 450,000 to 700,000 distinct CDR3 sequences, approximately 30% appearing once. The data were obtained in a study of T-cell reconstitution after alpha-beta-depleted transplantation in children. Whole-study results and caveats: Recipient T cells and thymic progenitors that survived gave rise to the high TCRbeta diversity observed at day 60 in some patients. When one year had passed after transplant, most T-cell counts and diversity came from newly produced T cells. Reportedly, alpha-beta T cells present about two months post-transplant originated from several hundred expanded clones of graft origin.

Sequenced here: PBMCs, sampled before TCRalphabeta/CD19-depleted stem cell transplant. This receptor was identified in a boy younger than two with Wiskott-Aldrich syndrome, due to receive a stem cell transplant.

The CDR3: CASSFQGRGELFF. CDR3 sequence (DNA): TGCGCCAGCAGCTTCCAGGGAAGAGGGGAGCTGTTTTTT. The chain carries TRBV5-1 and TRBJ2-2; D possibly corresponds to TRBD1 (5 bases). V shed 2 bases and J shed 8 bases, with 10 bases lying between them. Looked up from germline, CDR1 is SGHRS and CDR2 is YFSETQ. The CDR3 is 13 amino acids.